Listed here are 27 T cell receptor beta chains from one sample, sequenced in a study of graft-versus-host responses after intestinal transplantation. TCRdb's copy holds only in-frame clones and misses some; the assay was immunoSEQ multiplex PCR. The data hold about 27,000 clones, with roughly four fifths observed a single time. Their antigen targets remain unknown. The material sequenced was unstimulated CD8+ T cells sorted from spleen or lymph node cells, taken before transplant. The receptors shown here come from a human donor who was the organ donor for an intestinal transplant.

The chain employs TRBV15 and TRBJ2-7; 8 nucleotides align to TRBD1. CDR3 length: 18 amino acids. The V and J ends lost 5 bases and 5 bases, in that order; junction bases with no gene match: 20. Germline V lookup: CDR1 LNHNV, CDR2 YYDKDF (reference sequence). CDR3 residues: CATSPRRAWTGPLHEQYF. CDR3 bases: TGTGCCACCAGCCCTCGCCGGGCCTGGACAGGGCCCCTACACGAGCAGTACTTC.

The chain couples TRBV29-1 to TRBJ1-1; no clear D. The CDR3 contains 13 residues. The germline gives CDR1 SQVTM, CDR2 ANQGSEA. V was clipped by 4 bases and J by 0 bases, with 9 bases between them. CDR3 bases: TGCAGCGTTGTGACATTCATGAACACTGAAGCTTTCTTT. Translating gives CSVVTFMNTEAFF.

This clone was picked up one time. The chain couples TRBV5-1 to TRBJ2-5; 7 bases fit TRBD1. The CDR3 spans 16 residues. The germline gives CDR1 SGHRS, CDR2 YFSETQ. The ends lost 1 base at V and 1 base at J; junction bases unmatched: 7. The CDR3 sequence: CASSLLGGWRQETQYF. The CDR3 nucleotides are TGCGCCAGCAGCTTGTTAGGGGGCTGGCGCCAAGAGACCCAGTACTTC.

This sequence joins TRBV6-5 and TRBJ1-4; D is possibly TRBD1 (6 bases). V was clipped by 5 bases and J by 4 bases, with 14 bases between them. Germline V CDR1 and CDR2: MNHEY, SVGAGI. The CDR3 is 15 amino acids. The CDR3 bases are TGTGCCAGCAGTCTAACGGGACACCGTAATGAAAAACTGTTTTTT. This sequence encodes CASSLTGHRNEKLFF.

The V call is TRBV7-8, the J call TRBJ2-1; 7 bases fit TRBD2. The CDR3 sequence is 16 residues long. V trimming: 5 bases; J trimming: 1 base; junction bases outside the gene matches: 8. Looked up from germline, CDR1 is SGHVS and CDR2 is FQNEAQ. The CDR3 bases are TGTGCCAGCAGCCCGCACCCTAGCGGATCCTACAATGAGCAGTTCTTC. The encoded protein is CASSPHPSGSYNEQFF.

This clone was seen just once. The chain links TRBV2 to TRBJ1-1; tentative D call: TRBD1 (5 bases). V was cut by 8 bases and J by 1 base, with 17 bases left in between. The CDR3 extends over 15 amino acids. Germline V lookup: CDR1 SNHLY, CDR2 FYNNEI. This chain's CDR3 is CASSPLGGENTEAFF. The CDR3 region has the DNA TGTGCCAGCTCCCCCTTGGGGGGAGAGAACACTGAAGCTTTCTTT.

The chain links TRBV2 to TRBJ2-7; perhaps TRBD2 as D (6 bases). Trimming shortened V by 2 bases and J by 2 bases, and 19 bases separated the two germline ends. The CDR3 sequence is 17 residues long. CDR1 and CDR2 (germline): SNHLY, FYNNEI. The CDR3, as DNA: TGTGCCAGCAGTGAACGGGTTGGACGGGAGAGGCCCTACGAGCAGTACTTC. Protein: CASSERVGRERPYEQYF.

The rearrangement links TRBV11-2 to TRBJ2-3; D perhaps matches TRBD2 (5 bases). V gave up 3 bases and J gave up 4 bases, with 8 bases separating them. The CDR3 has 13 residues. Germline values: CDR1 SGHAT, CDR2 FQNNGV. The CDR3, as DNA: TGTGCCAGCAGCTTTCGGGGAGCAGATACGCAGTATTTT. Amino acid sequence: CASSFRGADTQYF.

The chain uses TRBV15 and TRBJ2-7; TRBD2 agrees at 8 bases. The CDR3 runs to 14 residues. The trim removed 3 bases at V and 2 bases at J, leaving 3 bases unmatched. Looked up from germline, CDR1 is LNHNV and CDR2 is YYDKDF (reference sequence). CDR3 DNA: TGTGCCACCAGCAGTGGACTAGCAGCCTACGAGCAGTACTTC. Amino acid sequence: CATSSGLAAYEQYF.

The chain links TRBV7-2 to TRBJ1-6, with TRBD1 matching over 12 bases. Germline V gene sequence: CDR1 SGHTA, CDR2 FQGNSA. This CDR3 has 17 amino acids. The trim removed 1 base at V and 10 bases at J, leaving 8 bases unmatched. The CDR3 DNA reads as TGTGCCAGCAGCTTAGGTGGGACAGGGGGCGCGAGATCACCCCTCCACTTT. It encodes CASSLGGTGGARSPLHF. The full variable domain, in which reference TRBV7-2 and TRBJ1-6 provide the parts outside the CDR3, is GAGVSQSPSNKVTEKGKDVELRCDPISGHTALYWYRQSLGQGLEFLIYFQGNSAPDKSGLPSDRFSAERTGGSVSTLTIQRTQQEDSAVYLCASSLGGTGGARSPLHFGNGTRLTVT.

This chain uses TRBV27 with TRBJ1-2; 7 nucleotides agree with TRBD1. V was pared by 0 bases and J by 8 bases, with 6 bases of the junction left unmatched. The CDR3 is 14 amino acids. Germline CDR1 reads MNHEY; CDR2 reads SMNVEV (reference sequence). CDR3: CASSLSGDRGGYTF. Here the CDR3 DNA reads TGTGCCAGCAGTTTATCGGGGGACAGAGGGGGCTACACCTTC.

The V gene is TRBV2, the J gene TRBJ2-3; 12 bases agree with TRBD2. CDR3 length: 14 amino acids. The germline V gene encodes CDR1 SNHLY and CDR2 FYNNEI. After removal of 5 bases from V and 6 bases from J, the junction contained 3 bases not matched to a gene. CDR3 coding DNA: TGTGCCAGCAGTAGCCTAGCGGGAGGGGATACGCAGTATTTT. Translating it yields CASSSLAGGDTQYF. The entire variable domain, with the rest obtained from reference TRBV2 and TRBJ2-3, is as follows: EPEVTQTPSHQVTQMGQEVILRCVPISNHLYFYWYRQILGQKVEFLVSFYNNEISEKSEIFDDQFSVERPDGSNFTLKIRSTKLEDSAMYFCASSSLAGGDTQYFGPGTRLTVL.

The rearrangement joins TRBV19 to TRBJ2-5; D assignment may be TRBD1 or TRBD2 (5 bases each). This CDR3 contains 17 residues. In germline, CDR1 is LNHDA, CDR2 SQIVND (reference sequence). Trimming pared 0 bases from V and 7 bases from J, leaving 21 bases between. CDR3 coding DNA: TGTGCCAGTAGTATAGATGTCTCTGGGGCGGGCCTCGGGACCCAGTACTTC. Translation gives CASSIDVSGAGLGTQYF.

The chain recombines TRBV5-4 with TRBJ1-2; weak D call: TRBD1 (5 bases). V lost 0 bases and J 8 bases, leaving 5 bases between the germline ends. CDR1 and CDR2 from the germline V gene are SGHNT and YYREEE (reference sequence). The CDR3 is 11 residues long. CDR3 nucleotides: TGTGCCAGCAGCTTGGGACAGGGCTACACCTTC. Its translation is CASSLGQGYTF.

The CDR3 reads CASSSTGGGGNIQYF. The CDR3, as DNA: TGCGCCAGCAGCTCCACCGGGGGAGGGGGAAACATTCAGTACTTC. This chain uses TRBV4-1 with TRBJ2-4, with D maybe TRBD2 (7 bases). This CDR3 contains 15 residues. Germline values: CDR1 MGHRA, CDR2 YSYEKL. Trimming cost V 5 bases and J 6 bases, with 17 bases left between them.

The DNA of the CDR3 is TGTGCCAGTACCCCACGGTATCCGGACTACGAGCAGTACTTC. Residues: CASTPRYPDYEQYF. The chain uses TRBV19 and TRBJ2-7; no clear D gene. Trimming cost V 7 bases and J 3 bases, with 16 bases left between them. The CDR3 covers 14 residues. Per germline, CDR1 LNHDA and CDR2 SQIVND (reference sequence).

V usage is TRBV4-1 and J usage is TRBJ2-3; the match to TRBD1 covers 9 bases. Germline V gene lookup returns CDR1 MGHRA and CDR2 YSYEKL. The V and J ends lost 1 base and 1 base, in that order; junction bases with no gene match: 0. This CDR3 contains 15 residues. This CDR3 is CASSQGTGGTDTQYF. DNA for the CDR3: TGCGCCAGCAGCCAAGGGACAGGGGGCACAGATACGCAGTATTTT.

The chain links TRBV11-2 to TRBJ2-2, with D possibly being TRBD1 (6 bases). Germline V CDR1 and CDR2: SGHAT, FQNNGV. This CDR3 contains 17 residues. V gave up 0 bases and J gave up 7 bases, with 18 bases separating them. In DNA form, the CDR3 reads TGTGCCAGCAGCTTAGAGGCTTCCTGGGGGCAGGGCGGGGAGCTGTTTTTT. Protein product: CASSLEASWGQGGELFF.

The chain combines TRBV4-1 with TRBJ2-7; 12 bases match TRBD2. Germline lookup yields CDR1 MGHRA and CDR2 YSYEKL. V trimming: 1 base; J trimming: 1 base; junction bases outside the gene matches: 5. The CDR3 has 17 residues. The CDR3 DNA is TGCGCCAGCAGCCAAGCGCTACTAGCGGGAGGATCCTACGAGCAGTACTTC. It yields the protein CASSQALLAGGSYEQYF.

This clone occurred a few times. The chain recombines TRBV27 with TRBJ2-1; TRBD2 matches 12 bases. This CDR3 has 14 residues. Germline lookup yields CDR1 MNHEY and CDR2 SMNVEV (reference sequence). The trim removed 3 bases at V and 8 bases at J, leaving 2 bases unmatched. The CDR3 DNA sequence: TGTGCCAGCAGTTTGACTAGCGGGAGTCATGAGCAGTTCTTC. Its protein product is CASSLTSGSHEQFF.

The chain carries TRBV6-5 and TRBJ2-7; possibly TRBD1 for D (6 bases). Germline V gives CDR1 MNHEY, CDR2 SVGAGI. V shed 7 bases and J shed 0 bases, with 10 bases lying between them. The CDR3 length is 13 residues. In DNA, the CDR3 is TGTGCCAGCACCCCAGGGGCCTCCTACGAGCAGTACTTC. It specifies CASTPGASYEQYF.

This clone was seen just once. The rearrangement joins TRBV5-6 to TRBJ1-2, with D possibly matching TRBD1 (5 bases). The length of the CDR3 is 16 residues. The germline V gene has CDR1 SGHDT and CDR2 YYEEEE. Trimming shortened V by 3 bases and J by 7 bases, and 22 bases separated the two germline ends. DNA of the CDR3: TGTGCCAGCAGCTCCGTTTCCTCGGGGGGGGTCCGTGGCTACACCTTC. Translation: CASSSVSSGGVRGYTF. The full variable domain, in which reference TRBV5-6 and TRBJ1-2 provide the parts outside the CDR3, is DAGVTQSPTHLIKTRGQQVTLRCSPKSGHDTVSWYQQALGQGPQFIFQYYEEEERQRGNFPDRFSGHQFPNYSSELNVNALLLGDSALYLCASSSVSSGGVRGYTFGSGTRLTVV.

This clone was seen once. The CDR3 end shows no conserved phenylalanine or tryptophan, and so a read error is likely. The rearrangement uses TRBV5-1 and TRBJ1-6; maybe TRBD1 (5 bases). Germline CDR1 SGHRS, CDR2 YFSETQ. The CDR3 runs 15 residues. The V and J ends lost 0 bases and 8 bases respectively, with 12 bases between them. CDR3 in amino acids: CASSLARGRDSPLHL. The DNA for the CDR3 is TGCGCCAGCAGCTTGGCGCGGGGGAGGGATTCACCCCTCCACCTT.

J is TRBJ2-7 and V is TRBV19; weak D call: TRBD1 (5 bases). The germline CDR1 and CDR2 sequences are LNHDA and SQIVND (reference sequence). The CDR3 is 14 residues long. V dropped 2 bases and J dropped 1 base, with 9 bases sitting between them. As DNA, the CDR3 is TGTGCCAGTAGTATAACGACAGAATCCTACGAGCAGTACTTC. Its protein product is CASSITTESYEQYF.

This chain uses TRBV9 with TRBJ2-1; D gene unclear. The CDR3 consists of 13 residues. The V and J ends lost 0 bases and 2 bases respectively, with 3 bases between them. Germline V gene lookup returns CDR1 SGDLS and CDR2 YYNGEE. The CDR3 DNA sequence: TGTGCCAGCAGCGTAGGAGCCTACAATGAGCAGTTCTTC. This codes for CASSVGAYNEQFF.

This clone was observed a few times. This chain joins TRBV7-2 and TRBJ1-2; no clear D gene. Per germline, CDR1 SGHTA and CDR2 FQGNSA. The CDR3 covers 14 residues. The V and J ends lost 5 bases and 4 bases respectively, with 14 bases between them. This CDR3 is CASSPTPSGYGYTF. The CDR3 DNA reads as TGTGCCAGCAGCCCTACCCCATCGGGCTATGGCTACACCTTC. The variable domain in full, with the rest retrieved from reference TRBV7-2 and TRBJ1-2, is GAGVSQSPSNKVTEKGKDVELRCDPISGHTALYWYRQSLGQGLEFLIYFQGNSAPDKSGLPSDRFSAERTGGSVSTLTIQRTQQEDSAVYLCASSPTPSGYGYTFGSGTRLTVV.

This clone was picked up a small number of times. This chain uses TRBV2 with TRBJ2-2; 7 nucleotides match TRBD2. The CDR3 totals 15 residues. Germline CDR1 is SNHLY and CDR2 is FYNNEI. J was trimmed by 0 bases and V by 6 bases; bases with no gene match: 4. CDR3 amino acids: CASRALAANTGELFF. In DNA, the CDR3 is TGTGCCAGCAGGGCCCTAGCGGCGAACACCGGGGAGCTGTTTTTT.